Listed below are T cell receptor beta chains from one sample, sequenced in a study of beta chain features in type 1 diabetes. TCRdb's table, derived via immunoSEQ multiplex PCR, lists solely in-frame clones and lacks some. The table records approximately 270,000 clones, 14% of them present only once. Sequencing used naive CD4+ T cells from blood. The receptors originated from a man in his thirties or forties with type 1 diabetes. The CDR3 runs from the conserved cysteine through the conserved F or W. Each record gives: J gene, clone size, CDR3 length, V gene, D gene, CDR3 DNA, CDR3 protein. The D gene is left open where the match is weak. Only some rows state a clone size, as once, few, many or a class for expanded clones.

j_call: TRBJ2-7
clone_size: -
cdr3_length: 15
v_call: TRBV27
d_call: TRBD1
cdr3_nt: TGTGCCAGCAGCATAAACAGGGGACCCTCCTACGAGCAGTACTTC
cdr3_aa: CASSINRGPSYEQYF

j_call: TRBJ2-6
clone_size: -
cdr3_length: 15
v_call: TRBV5-6
d_call: TRBD1
cdr3_nt: TGTGCCAGCAGCACAGGGGTCTCTGGGGCCAACGTCCTGACTTTC
cdr3_aa: CASSTGVSGANVLTF

j_call: TRBJ2-2
clone_size: -
cdr3_length: 16
v_call: TRBV2
d_call: TRBD1
cdr3_nt: TGTGCCAGCAGGACCGGGACAGGAGCCGTCAGCGGGGAGCTGTTTTTT
cdr3_aa: CASRTGTGAVSGELFF

j_call: TRBJ2-7
clone_size: few
cdr3_length: 16
v_call: TRBV4-3
d_call: -
cdr3_nt: TGCGCCAGCAGCCAAGATATTACTAGCTCTGCCTACGAGCAGTACTTC
cdr3_aa: CASSQDITSSAYEQYF

j_call: TRBJ2-1
clone_size: few
cdr3_length: 17
v_call: TRBV11-1
d_call: TRBD2
cdr3_nt: TGTGCCAGCAGCTCGCCTCTAGCGGGAGCCTCCTACAATGAGCAGTTCTTC
cdr3_aa: CASSSPLAGASYNEQFF

j_call: TRBJ2-7
clone_size: few
cdr3_length: 13
v_call: TRBV18
d_call: TRBD2
cdr3_nt: TGTGCCAGCTCGACAGCGGGAGAGGACGAGCAGTACTTC
cdr3_aa: CASSTAGEDEQYF

j_call: TRBJ2-2
clone_size: -
cdr3_length: 16
v_call: TRBV9
d_call: -
cdr3_nt: TGTGCCAGCAGCTTAAGTGGGGTGGAGGACACCGGGGAGCTGTTTTTT
cdr3_aa: CASSLSGVEDTGELFF

j_call: TRBJ2-7
clone_size: -
cdr3_length: 15
v_call: TRBV4-2
d_call: TRBD2
cdr3_nt: TGTGCCAGCACGAAAGACGGGGGGAACTCCTACGAGCAGTACTTC
cdr3_aa: CASTKDGGNSYEQYF

j_call: TRBJ1-5
clone_size: -
cdr3_length: 12
v_call: TRBV28
d_call: -
cdr3_nt: TGTGCCAGCAGTCCTCTTAATCAGCCCCAGCATTTT
cdr3_aa: CASSPLNQPQHF

j_call: TRBJ1-5
clone_size: -
cdr3_length: 15
v_call: TRBV4-1
d_call: TRBD1
cdr3_nt: TGCGCCAGCAGCCACCCGACAGGGAGCAATCAGCCCCAGCATTTT
cdr3_aa: CASSHPTGSNQPQHF

j_call: TRBJ2-1
clone_size: few
cdr3_length: 15
v_call: TRBV10-3
d_call: TRBD1
cdr3_nt: TGTGCCATCAGTGGGACGGGACAGAGTTACAATGAGCAGTTCTTC
cdr3_aa: CAISGTGQSYNEQFF

j_call: TRBJ2-1
clone_size: -
cdr3_length: 15
v_call: TRBV7-2
d_call: -
cdr3_nt: TGTGCCAGCAGCTTAGGGAGCGGTGGTTACAATGAGCAGTTCTTC
cdr3_aa: CASSLGSGGYNEQFF

j_call: TRBJ2-7
clone_size: few
cdr3_length: 14
v_call: TRBV10-3
d_call: TRBD2
cdr3_nt: TGTGCCATCAGTGGGACTAGCGGGAGATACGAGCAGTACTTC
cdr3_aa: CAISGTSGRYEQYF

j_call: TRBJ1-2
clone_size: few
cdr3_length: 16
v_call: TRBV4-1
d_call: -
cdr3_nt: TGCGCCAGCAGCCATCAATCTCAGGGCTTGGGCTATGGCTACACCTTC
cdr3_aa: CASSHQSQGLGYGYTF

j_call: TRBJ2-3
clone_size: few
cdr3_length: 17
v_call: TRBV4-2
d_call: TRBD2
cdr3_nt: TGTGCCAGCAGCCAAGCGGCTAGCGGGAGGGCGGAAGATACGCAGTATTTT
cdr3_aa: CASSQAASGRAEDTQYF

j_call: TRBJ2-1
clone_size: few
cdr3_length: 14
v_call: TRBV5-1
d_call: TRBD2
cdr3_nt: TGCGCCAGCAGCTTGGGGCTAGCGGGCGATGAGCAGTTCTTC
cdr3_aa: CASSLGLAGDEQFF

j_call: TRBJ1-5
clone_size: -
cdr3_length: 15
v_call: TRBV19
d_call: -
cdr3_nt: TGTGCCAGTAGTATACCTCAACGGCTAGATCAGCCCCAGCATTTT
cdr3_aa: CASSIPQRLDQPQHF

j_call: TRBJ2-5
clone_size: few
cdr3_length: 16
v_call: TRBV7-2
d_call: TRBD2
cdr3_nt: TGTGCCAGCAGCTTAGCGTCCAGGACGGGGGGGGAGACCCAGTACTTC
cdr3_aa: CASSLASRTGGETQYF

j_call: TRBJ2-5
clone_size: -
cdr3_length: 15
v_call: TRBV5-1
d_call: -
cdr3_nt: TGCGCCAGCAGCCTCGGACAGACAAAACAAGAGACCCAGTACTTC
cdr3_aa: CASSLGQTKQETQYF

j_call: TRBJ2-5
clone_size: -
cdr3_length: 15
v_call: TRBV5-1
d_call: TRBD2
cdr3_nt: TGCGCCAGCACGGGGGCCCTAGCGGGGCAAGAGACCCAGTACTTC
cdr3_aa: CASTGALAGQETQYF

j_call: TRBJ2-5
clone_size: -
cdr3_length: 18
v_call: TRBV5-1
d_call: -
cdr3_nt: TGCGCCAGCAGCTTGGTCCCATTGGAGGGATGGGACCAAGAGACCCAGTACTTC
cdr3_aa: CASSLVPLEGWDQETQYF

j_call: TRBJ1-5
clone_size: few
cdr3_length: 14
v_call: TRBV14
d_call: -
cdr3_nt: TGTGCCAGCAGCCATCTGGGGGCGAATCAGCCCCAGCATTTT
cdr3_aa: CASSHLGANQPQHF

j_call: TRBJ2-7
clone_size: few
cdr3_length: 16
v_call: TRBV29-1
d_call: TRBD2
cdr3_nt: TGCAGCGTTGGTGCAGGACTAGCGGATTTCTCCTACGAGCAGTACTTC
cdr3_aa: CSVGAGLADFSYEQYF

j_call: TRBJ1-5
clone_size: -
cdr3_length: 13
v_call: TRBV6-1
d_call: TRBD1
cdr3_nt: TGTGCCAGCAGAGACAGGGAGGTACAGCCCCAGCATTTT
cdr3_aa: CASRDREVQPQHF

j_call: TRBJ2-7
clone_size: few
cdr3_length: 14
v_call: TRBV11-2
d_call: TRBD2
cdr3_nt: TGTGCCAGCAGCTTACGGACTAGCACAGGAGAGCAGTACTTC
cdr3_aa: CASSLRTSTGEQYF

j_call: TRBJ2-3
clone_size: few
cdr3_length: 14
v_call: TRBV5-1
d_call: -
cdr3_nt: TGCGCCAGCAGTCCGGGGGACTTCACAGATACGCAGTATTTT
cdr3_aa: CASSPGDFTDTQYF

j_call: TRBJ2-7
clone_size: -
cdr3_length: 16
v_call: TRBV18
d_call: -
cdr3_nt: TGTGCCAGCTCACCATTGGGTACAGGACAGTCCTACGAGCAGTACTTC
cdr3_aa: CASSPLGTGQSYEQYF

j_call: TRBJ1-5
clone_size: -
cdr3_length: 14
v_call: TRBV28
d_call: -
cdr3_nt: TGTGCCAGCAGTTTCCACTATAGCAATCAGCCCCAGCATTTT
cdr3_aa: CASSFHYSNQPQHF

j_call: TRBJ2-7
clone_size: -
cdr3_length: 14
v_call: TRBV7-9
d_call: -
cdr3_nt: TGTGCCAGCAGCTTAGTGGCGGACACCTACGAGCAGTACTTC
cdr3_aa: CASSLVADTYEQYF

j_call: TRBJ2-1
clone_size: -
cdr3_length: 11
v_call: TRBV7-9
d_call: -
cdr3_nt: TGTGCCAGCAGCCCCGGTCGGGGGCAGTTCTTC
cdr3_aa: CASSPGRGQFF

j_call: TRBJ2-3
clone_size: few
cdr3_length: 13
v_call: TRBV6-1
d_call: TRBD2
cdr3_nt: TGTGCCAGCAGGAGACTAGCGGGGGATACGCAGTATTTT
cdr3_aa: CASRRLAGDTQYF

j_call: TRBJ2-7
clone_size: few
cdr3_length: 13
v_call: TRBV5-6
d_call: -
cdr3_nt: TGTGCCAGCAGCCGGACAGCTGGCTACGAGCAGTACTTC
cdr3_aa: CASSRTAGYEQYF

j_call: TRBJ2-1
clone_size: -
cdr3_length: 22
v_call: TRBV15
d_call: TRBD2
cdr3_nt: TGTGCCACCAGCAGAGTGGTCGGACTAGCGGGAGTAAGGATGGGCTCCTACAATGAGCAGTTCTTC
cdr3_aa: CATSRVVGLAGVRMGSYNEQFF

j_call: TRBJ2-6
clone_size: -
cdr3_length: 15
v_call: TRBV28
d_call: -
cdr3_nt: TGTGCCAGCAGTTCGGGAATCTCTGGGGCCAACGTCCTGACTTTC
cdr3_aa: CASSSGISGANVLTF

j_call: TRBJ2-3
clone_size: few
cdr3_length: 15
v_call: TRBV7-3
d_call: -
cdr3_nt: TGTGCCAGCAGCCCAATAGGGGGTGATACAGATACGCAGTATTTT
cdr3_aa: CASSPIGGDTDTQYF

j_call: TRBJ2-5
clone_size: -
cdr3_length: 15
v_call: TRBV10-3
d_call: TRBD2
cdr3_nt: TGTGCCATCAGTGTTTTGGGGAGCGGGGAAGAGACCCAGTACTTC
cdr3_aa: CAISVLGSGEETQYF

j_call: TRBJ2-7
clone_size: -
cdr3_length: 15
v_call: TRBV15
d_call: -
cdr3_nt: TGTGCCACCAGCAGTTATCGGGACTCTCCTTACGAGCAGTACTTC
cdr3_aa: CATSSYRDSPYEQYF

j_call: TRBJ2-1
clone_size: few
cdr3_length: 15
v_call: TRBV2
d_call: TRBD2
cdr3_nt: TGTGCCAGCAGTCTTAGCGGGACCCCTTACAATGAGCAGTTCTTC
cdr3_aa: CASSLSGTPYNEQFF

j_call: TRBJ2-5
clone_size: few
cdr3_length: 14
v_call: TRBV7-8
d_call: TRBD1
cdr3_nt: TGTGCCAGCAGAGCGAGACAGGGCCAAGAGACCCAGTACTTC
cdr3_aa: CASRARQGQETQYF

j_call: TRBJ2-1
clone_size: -
cdr3_length: 14
v_call: TRBV9
d_call: -
cdr3_nt: TGTGCCAGCAGCGTATCAACTACTCACAATGAGCAGTTCTTC
cdr3_aa: CASSVSTTHNEQFF

j_call: TRBJ2-5
clone_size: few
cdr3_length: 12
v_call: TRBV2
d_call: TRBD1
cdr3_nt: TGTGCCAGCAGCGCACAGGGGGAGACCCAGTACTTC
cdr3_aa: CASSAQGETQYF

j_call: TRBJ1-1
clone_size: few
cdr3_length: 14
v_call: TRBV2
d_call: -
cdr3_nt: TGTGCCAGCAGCCAGGACGGGGTGAACACTGAAGCTTTCTTT
cdr3_aa: CASSQDGVNTEAFF

j_call: TRBJ2-7
clone_size: few
cdr3_length: 14
v_call: TRBV29-1
d_call: TRBD1
cdr3_nt: TGCAGCGTTGGAGGGGGCGCGATCTATGACGAGCAGTACTTC
cdr3_aa: CSVGGGAIYDEQYF

j_call: TRBJ1-2
clone_size: few
cdr3_length: 13
v_call: TRBV28
d_call: -
cdr3_nt: TGTGCCAGCATGGCCCCCCCAGGGCACGGCTACACCTTC
cdr3_aa: CASMAPPGHGYTF

j_call: TRBJ2-6
clone_size: -
cdr3_length: 16
v_call: TRBV28
d_call: -
cdr3_nt: TGTGCCAGCAGTACGCAAGGGGCCTCTGGGGCCAACGTCCTGACTTTC
cdr3_aa: CASSTQGASGANVLTF

j_call: TRBJ2-1
clone_size: -
cdr3_length: 15
v_call: TRBV7-9
d_call: -
cdr3_nt: TGTGCCAGCAGCTTAGCCGGGAGCTCCTACAATGAGCAGTTCTTC
cdr3_aa: CASSLAGSSYNEQFF

j_call: TRBJ2-1
clone_size: -
cdr3_length: 17
v_call: TRBV19
d_call: TRBD2
cdr3_nt: TGTGCCAGTAGTAAATCCCGTGGACTAGATGGGGGAAATGAGCAGTTCTTC
cdr3_aa: CASSKSRGLDGGNEQFF

j_call: TRBJ2-7
clone_size: -
cdr3_length: 14
v_call: TRBV7-9
d_call: TRBD2
cdr3_nt: TGTGCCAGCAGCCCGGGGACTACTCGATTCGAGCAGTACTTC
cdr3_aa: CASSPGTTRFEQYF

j_call: TRBJ2-4
clone_size: -
cdr3_length: 13
v_call: TRBV7-9
d_call: TRBD1
cdr3_nt: TGTGCCAGCAGCTTAGGACAGGGTAACATTCAGTACTTC
cdr3_aa: CASSLGQGNIQYF

j_call: TRBJ2-7
clone_size: -
cdr3_length: 16
v_call: TRBV28
d_call: TRBD2
cdr3_nt: TGTGCCAGCAGTTTAGCGGCGGGAGATCTGCTACGCGAGCAGTACTTC
cdr3_aa: CASSLAAGDLLREQYF

j_call: TRBJ2-7
clone_size: -
cdr3_length: 15
v_call: TRBV27
d_call: TRBD2
cdr3_nt: TGTGCCAGCAGTCTCTCTAGCGGGCGTCGCAACGAGCAGTACTTC
cdr3_aa: CASSLSSGRRNEQYF

j_call: TRBJ2-5
clone_size: -
cdr3_length: 14
v_call: TRBV7-9
d_call: TRBD2
cdr3_nt: TGTGCCAGCACCCGGACTAGCGGGATGGGGACCCAGTACTTC
cdr3_aa: CASTRTSGMGTQYF

j_call: TRBJ1-2
clone_size: -
cdr3_length: 13
v_call: TRBV18
d_call: TRBD1
cdr3_nt: TGTGCCAGCTCACCGGGGACAGGGAACGGCTACACCTTC
cdr3_aa: CASSPGTGNGYTF

j_call: TRBJ2-1
clone_size: -
cdr3_length: 17
v_call: TRBV14
d_call: TRBD2
cdr3_nt: TGTGCCAGCAGCCAAGATCCAGCGGGCCGGGGGGGCGATGAGCAGTTCTTC
cdr3_aa: CASSQDPAGRGGDEQFF

j_call: TRBJ2-6
clone_size: few
cdr3_length: 15
v_call: TRBV5-1
d_call: -
cdr3_nt: TGCGCCAGCAGCTTGGTACAGGCTGGGGCCAACGTCCTGACTTTC
cdr3_aa: CASSLVQAGANVLTF